Listed here are 3 T cell receptor beta chains from one sample, sequenced in a study of CXCR3 chemokines and chemotherapy response in bladder cancer. TCRdb re-called the PCR reads with MiXCR, one entry per CDR3 protein. The table lists about 3,500 distinct CDR3 sequences, roughly a quarter of them singletons. The specimen was collected from a patient whose treatment included neoadjuvant chemotherapy. The source of these receptors is a human donor with bladder cancer that did not respond to neoadjuvant chemotherapy.

This clonotype was seen repeatedly, ten times or more. The rearrangement joins TRBV5-5 to TRBJ2-2, with 9 bases matching TRBD2. This CDR3 is built from 16 residues. V dropped 0 bases and J dropped 5; count of bases not matched to a gene: 5. Germline CDR1 SGHKS, CDR2 YYEKEE (reference sequence). CDR3 residues: CASSLGASGATGELFF. The CDR3 DNA reads TGTGCCAGCAGCTTGGGGGCTAGCGGGGCGACCGGGGAGCTGTTTTTT.

This clonotype was recorded many times. The chain has TRBV20-1 and TRBJ2-7; D is possibly TRBD1 (5 bases). The germline gives CDR1 DFQATT, CDR2 SNEGSKA (reference sequence). The CDR3 length is 16 residues. The V end lost 0 bases, the J end lost 7 bases, and 22 bases lay between the germline ends. The CDR3: CSARDLRVHSTAEQYF. The DNA for the CDR3 is TGCAGTGCTAGAGATCTCAGGGTCCACTCCACCGCTGAGCAGTACTTC.

This clonotype was picked up a small number of times. The CDR3 sequence is CASMRDRLNSPLHF. CDR3 DNA sequence: TGTGCCAGCATGAGGGACAGGCTGAATTCACCCCTCCACTTT. This chain links TRBV2 with TRBJ1-6, with 8 bases matching TRBD1. Trimming at V came to 7 bases and at J to 7 bases, leaving 6 bases not matched to a gene. The CDR3 totals 14 residues. Germline V gene lookup returns CDR1 SNHLY and CDR2 FYNNEI.